These 13 T cell receptor beta chains originate from one sample sequenced in a study of T-cell memory formation after mild COVID-19. From the 5' RACE reads, TCRdb called clonotypes with MiXCR, one entry per CDR3 protein. The repertoire holds about 390,000 distinct CDR3 sequences, with 15% to 20% as singletons. Sample: PBMCs or a T cell subset sorted from them (not recorded which). Receptor source: a man aged 18 to 30 who had mild COVID-19 (a few samples of this study predate the infection). Cell type and time point are not known.

The sample holds many counts of this clonotype. The chain carries TRBV12-3 or TRBV12-4 and TRBJ1-2; a weak D match, TRBD1 (5 bases). CDR3 length: 13 amino acids. Trimming took 6 bases from V and 4 from J, leaving 12 bases between them. The CDR3, as DNA: TGTGCCAGCAGCCCCGACAGTTCCTATGGCTACACCTTC. It translates to CASSPDSSYGYTF.

J is TRBJ2-5 and V is TRBV7-9, with TRBD1 as a possible D gene (6 bases). CDR1 SEHNR and CDR2 FQNEAQ come from the germline V gene (reference sequence). The V end lost 3 bases, the J end lost 5 bases, and 16 bases lay between the germline ends. CDR3 length equals 15 residues. The DNA of the CDR3 is TGTGCCAGCAGCTTTCAGAGACAGGCACGGGAGACCCAGTACTTC. Protein: CASSFQRQARETQYF.

The gene calls are TRBV20-1 and TRBJ2-5; D is perhaps TRBD1 (5 bases). Germline values: CDR1 DFQATT, CDR2 SNEGSKA (reference sequence). The V gene lost 3 bases and the J gene lost 5 bases, with 13 bases spanning the gap. CDR3 length: 13 amino acids. The DNA of the CDR3 is TGCAGTGCTAGGGCACCTCCAGGGGAGACCCAGTACTTC. As protein: CSARAPPGETQYF.

V is TRBV7-9 and J is TRBJ2-1, with a weak D call TRBD1 (6 bases). V was clipped by 3 bases and J by 7 bases, with 13 bases between them. The CDR3 length is 14 residues. Per germline, CDR1 SEHNR and CDR2 FQNEAQ (reference sequence). The CDR3 coding sequence is TGTGCCAGCAGCTTCGCCCCAGGGGTAAATGAGCAGTTCTTC. It specifies CASSFAPGVNEQFF.

The J gene is TRBJ1-6, the V gene TRBV4-3, with D hard to call. Germline V gene sequence: CDR1 LGHNA, CDR2 YSLEER. V lost 4 bases and J lost 7, with 17 bases in between. This CDR3 region has 16 residues. CDR3 region: CASSPQSPTRNSPLHF. CDR3 DNA: TGCGCCAGCAGCCCACAGTCCCCAACGAGGAATTCACCCCTCCACTTT.

This clonotype was seen more than once but under ten times. The gene calls are TRBV6-2 or TRBV6-3 and TRBJ2-5; D is undetermined. CDR1 is MNHEY, CDR2 SVGEGT, per germline. V was pared by 0 bases and J by 0 bases, with 2 bases between. This CDR3 is 13 amino acids long. CDR3: CASSYSYQETQYF. DNA of the CDR3: TGTGCCAGCAGTTACTCCTACCAAGAGACCCAGTACTTC.

This clonotype was counted only a few times. The rearrangement uses TRBV5-1 and TRBJ2-7; D tentatively reads TRBD1 or TRBD2 (5 bases each). Germline values: CDR1 SGHRS, CDR2 YFSETQ. The CDR3 is 16 residues long. The V end lost 0 bases, the J end lost 1 base, and 14 bases lay between the germline ends. DNA of the CDR3: TGCGCCAGCAGCTTGGAAGGGACGACCTATTCCTACGAGCAGTACTTC. It specifies CASSLEGTTYSYEQYF.

This clonotype was seen a handful of times. The rearrangement joins TRBV5-1 to TRBJ1-6; 7 bases agree with TRBD1. The CDR3 is 14 residues long. The trim removed 6 bases at V and 6 bases at J, leaving 6 bases unmatched. The germline V gene has CDR1 SGHRS and CDR2 YFSETQ. The CDR3 sequence is CASKTTGANSPLHF. CDR3 nucleotide sequence: TGCGCCAGCAAAACTACAGGGGCTAATTCACCCCTCCACTTT.

This clonotype was seen repeatedly, ten times or more. The chain couples TRBV5-1 to TRBJ2-5; tentative D call: TRBD1 (5 bases). CDR3 length equals 13 residues. CDR1 and CDR2 (germline): SGHRS, YFSETQ. Trimming removed 4 bases at V and 4 bases at J, with 11 bases between. This chain's CDR3 is CASSIQGAETQYF. The CDR3 DNA follows: TGCGCCAGCAGCATCCAAGGGGCAGAGACCCAGTACTTC. Full variable domain (rest looked up from reference TRBV5-1 and TRBJ2-5): KAGVTQTPRYLIKTRGQQVTLSCSPISGHRSVSWYQQTPGQGLQFLFEYFSETQRNKGNFPGRFSGRQFSNSRSEMNVSTLELGDSALYLCASSIQGAETQYFGPGTRLLVL.

There are many counts of this clonotype. J is TRBJ2-7 and V is TRBV23-1; 9 nucleotides align to TRBD1. TRBV23-1 has ORF status, its function being uncertain. Trimming took 6 bases from V and 4 from J; bases not matched to a gene: 19. This CDR3 contains 18 residues. CDR3: CASSEAVGQGIGVYEQYF. The CDR3 nucleotides read TGCGCCAGCAGCGAGGCGGTGGGACAGGGTATTGGAGTTTACGAGCAGTACTTC.

The chain combines TRBV27 with TRBJ1-1; TRBD1 matches 8 bases. With V trimmed by 8 bases and J by 4 bases, 6 bases remained unmatched. Germline V CDR1 and CDR2: MNHEY, SMNVEV (reference sequence). The CDR3 is 13 amino acids. CDR3: CASCRQGSTEAFF. For the CDR3, the DNA is TGTGCCAGCTGTCGACAGGGGAGCACTGAAGCTTTCTTT.

The chain employs TRBV7-9 and TRBJ1-2, with unresolved D. This CDR3 has 13 amino acids. CDR1 and CDR2 (germline): SEHNR, FQNEAQ (reference sequence). The germline V and J ends were trimmed by 5 bases and 4 bases, with 11 bases remaining between them. As DNA, the CDR3 is TGTGCCAGCAGCACGTACCCCACCTATGGCTACACCTTC. Translation: CASSTYPTYGYTF.

This clonotype showed up just a few times. The chain combines TRBV6-6 with TRBJ1-1; D is ambiguous. The CDR3 length is 12 residues. Germline-derived CDR1 and CDR2 are MNHNY and SVGAGI (reference sequence). V was shortened by 2 bases and J by 3 bases, with 4 bases between the two germline ends. CDR3 amino acids: CASSYAYTEAFF. The DNA for the CDR3 is TGTGCCAGCAGTTACGCCTACACTGAAGCTTTCTTT.